This TCR beta chain comes out of a study of cytomegalovirus exposure and HLA in healthy donors. Study-level findings and limits: A later analysis associated 16,951 TCR beta sequences with HLA alleles at a 0.05 false discovery rate.

As to this clone: Its target is unknown.

60 Vbeta and 13 Jbeta primers were used in PCR. The table came from immunoSEQ multiplex PCR; TCRdb's copy has only in-frame clones and leaves some out. The sample spans 150,000 or so clones; the ten largest clones claim approximately 1.6%. CDR1 is SGHRS, CDR2 YFSETQ, per germline. V lost 2 bases to trimming and J lost 1 base; unmatched junction nucleotides: 4. This CDR3 region has 15 residues. The V and J genes are TRBV5-1 and TRBJ2-3; 7 nucleotides agree with TRBD1. The sequenced material came from PBMCs. This sequence was found in a woman between 35 and 50 years old in good health and CMV-seropositive. Here the CDR3 DNA reads TGCGCCAGCAGCTTAACAGGGGTAGGCACAGATACGCAGTATTTT. Translating it yields CASSLTGVGTDTQYF.